The 14 T cell receptor beta chains reported below all come from one sample, sequenced in a study of T cells in Graves' hyperthyroidism and ophthalmopathy. RNA transcripts provided the source from which TCR beta CDR3 regions were amplified. The HTBI set primed first-round TCR CDR3 RT-PCR. TCRdb reprocessed the multiplex PCR reads with MiXCR, giving one entry per CDR3 protein. The table records around 620,000 distinct CDR3 sequences, under 20% of them present only once. Sequences were obtained from blood. These receptors all come from a young woman with Graves' hyperthyroidism.

A few counts support this clonotype. The rearrangement joins TRBV29-1 to TRBJ1-2; the D gene is possibly TRBD1 (6 bases). In germline, CDR1 is SQVTM, CDR2 ANQGSEA. Trimming cost V 6 bases and J 3 bases, with 11 bases left between them. This CDR3 is built from 12 residues. CDR3 in DNA: TGCAGCGTCCCGGGGGCCTACTATGGCTACACCTTC. Translation: CSVPGAYYGYTF. Complete variable domain (other parts from reference TRBV29-1 and TRBJ1-2): SAVISQKPSRDICQRGTSLTIQCQVDSQVTMMFWYRQQPGQSLTLIATANQGSEATYESGFVIDKFPISRPNLTFSTLTVSNMSPEDSSIYLCSVPGAYYGYTFGSGTRLTVV.

This clonotype was found many times. The rearrangement uses TRBV7-2 and TRBJ2-7; 7 positions agree with TRBD1. The CDR3 consists of 14 residues. Germline values: CDR1 SGHTA, CDR2 FQGNSA. V lost 5 bases and J lost 3; bases outside the gene matches: 7. CDR3 DNA: TGTGCCAGCAGCCGGACAGGAGTAGTCTACGAGCAGTACTTC. Translating it yields CASSRTGVVYEQYF.

At least ten counts were recorded for this clonotype. CDR3 DNA: TGTGCCAGCAGTTACGATAGCAATCAGCCCCAGCATTTT. It encodes CASSYDSNQPQHF. The rearrangement uses TRBV6-6 and TRBJ1-5; D is unresolved. Trimming cost V 2 bases and J 0 bases, with 2 bases left between them. CDR1 is MNHNY and CDR2 is SVGAGI in the germline V gene (reference sequence). This CDR3 is built from 13 residues.

Regarding this clonotype: One junction end does not reproduce the germline sequence, and a read error may be involved. The V and J genes are TRBV12-3 or TRBV12-4 and TRBJ2-2; D might be TRBD1 (6 bases). The CDR3 totals 16 residues. The DNA of the CDR3 is TGTGCCAGCAGTCAAAAGACAGGTCATGGCGCCGGGGAGCTGTTCTTT. Translation: CASSQKTGHGAGELFF.

In this sample, this clonotype turned up many times. The genes are TRBV12-3 or TRBV12-4 and TRBJ2-7; D tentatively fits TRBD1 or TRBD2 (7 bases each). The CDR3 covers 15 residues. V lost 5 bases and J lost 3, with 17 bases in between. CDR3 coding DNA: TGTGCCAGCAGTGTAGTCAGGGGGGGGATCTACGAGCAGTACTTC. Amino acids: CASSVVRGGIYEQYF.

This clonotype was seen repeatedly, ten times or more. The rearrangement links TRBV28 to TRBJ2-4; TRBD1 matches at 7 bases. Germline values: CDR1 MDHEN, CDR2 SYDVKM. The CDR3 has 18 amino acids. The ends lost 5 bases at V and 5 bases at J; junction bases unmatched: 18. CDR3 in DNA: TGTGCCAGCAGTACACCCCGGCTTAGGGACAGAAGACAAAACATTCAGTACTTC. It specifies CASSTPRLRDRRQNIQYF.

This clonotype has at least ten counts. J is TRBJ2-7 and V is TRBV7-6, with 9 nucleotides matching TRBD1. The CDR3 is made up of 15 amino acids. The germline V gene encodes CDR1 SGHVS and CDR2 FNYEAQ. V gave up 5 bases and J gave up 6 bases; unmatched junction bases: 11. This CDR3 is CASSRSGTGIPEQYF. CDR3 sequence (DNA): TGTGCCAGCAGCCGTTCCGGGACAGGGATACCCGAGCAGTACTTC.

This clonotype showed up many times. This sequence joins TRBV13 and TRBJ2-7; D remains ambiguous. V was clipped by 6 bases and J by 5 bases, with 8 bases between them. Germline V CDR1 and CDR2: PRHDT, FYEKMQ (reference sequence). The CDR3 totals 11 residues. The CDR3 DNA is TGTGCCAGCAGTCTCCTTAACGAGCAGTACTTC. Translation: CASSLLNEQYF.

This clonotype was seen ten or more times. The genes are TRBV28 and TRBJ2-1; TRBD2 might be the D (6 bases). The CDR3 spans 15 residues. V lost 3 bases to trimming and J lost 2 bases, with 11 bases between them. Germline CDR1 MDHEN, CDR2 SYDVKM. The CDR3, as DNA: TGTGCCAGCAGTTTTGGACGGGAGCCCTACAATGAGCAGTTCTTC. Translated, it gives CASSFGREPYNEQFF.

V gene TRBV29-1 combines with J gene TRBJ2-6; no reliable D call. The CDR3 loop spans 15 amino acids. The ends were cut back, 4 bases at V and 0 bases at J, with 10 bases in the middle. Germline lookup yields CDR1 SQVTM and CDR2 ANQGSEA. The CDR3 here is CSVAWVPSGANVLTF. The CDR3, as DNA: TGCAGCGTTGCCTGGGTCCCCTCTGGGGCCAACGTCCTGACTTTC.

This clonotype appeared a few times. V is TRBV7-8 and J is TRBJ2-7; TRBD2 matches at 15 bases. Trimming took 5 bases from V and 3 from J; bases not matched to a gene: 8. Germline assignment: CDR1 SGHVS and CDR2 FQNEAQ. The CDR3 consists of 17 residues. CDR3 region: CASSQWGLAGGNYEQYF. CDR3 sequence (DNA): TGTGCCAGCAGCCAATGGGGACTAGCGGGGGGAAACTACGAGCAGTACTTC.

V and J are TRBV20-1 and TRBJ2-3, with 8 bases identical to TRBD2. The CDR3 spans 15 residues. V lost 6 bases and J lost 2; bases outside the gene matches: 10. CDR1 is DFQATT and CDR2 is SNEGSKA in the germline V gene (reference sequence). CDR3 coding DNA: TGCAGTGCATCTTTTGGAGCGGGAGACACAGATACGCAGTATTTT. Protein: CSASFGAGDTDTQYF.

This clonotype occurred many times. This chain links TRBV7-9 with TRBJ2-3; 9 nucleotides align to TRBD2. Germline CDR1 SEHNR, CDR2 FQNEAQ (reference sequence). The ends lost 5 bases at V and 3 bases at J; junction bases unmatched: 15. The CDR3 runs to 18 residues. This CDR3 reads CASSLPVLAGDPTDTQYF. The DNA for the CDR3 is TGTGCCAGCAGCCTACCTGTTTTAGCGGGAGATCCTACAGATACGCAGTATTTT.

This clonotype was detected a few times. This chain connects TRBV28 to TRBJ1-6; D call uncertain. The V and J ends lost 3 bases and 8 bases respectively, with 11 bases between them. Germline V CDR1 and CDR2: MDHEN, SYDVKM. There are 14 residues in the CDR3. This chain's CDR3 is CASSLRLRDSPLHF. CDR3 nucleotide sequence: TGTGCCAGCAGTTTGAGACTAAGGGATTCACCCCTCCACTTT. The variable domain in full, with the rest retrieved from reference TRBV28 and TRBJ1-6, is DVKVTQSSRYLVKRTGEKVFLECVQDMDHENMFWYRQDPGLGLRLIYFSYDVKMKEKGDIPEGYSVSREKKERFSLILESASTNQTSMYLCASSLRLRDSPLHFGNGTRLTVT.